This T cell receptor beta chain was recovered during a study of monozygotic twins with inflammatory bowel disease. The CDR3 loop spans 14 amino acids. CDR1 is SGHTA and CDR2 is FQGNSA in the germline V gene. TCRdb reanalyzed the 5' RACE reads and collapses them to one entry per CDR3 protein, without DNA. The sample data list about 200,000 distinct CDR3 sequences. V gene TRBV7-2 combines with J gene TRBJ2-1. The clonotype was recovered from a human donor with ulcerative colitis or Crohn's disease, or a healthy co-twin of an affected twin (not recorded which). The sequenced sample consisted of blood. CDR3 in amino acids: CASSLEQFYNEQFF.